Listed here are 22 T cell receptor beta chains from one sample, sequenced in a study of beta chain features in type 1 diabetes. General study findings and limits: Moderate but significant shortening of TCRB CDR3s was recorded in all four CD4+ subsets from Type 1 diabetes patients.

The sequenced template was cDNA made from the entire isolated RNA. TCRdb's table, derived via immunoSEQ multiplex PCR, lists solely in-frame clones and lacks some. Of 160,000 or so clones listed, around 63% were seen once; the top ten hold roughly 0.089%. These receptors lack a known antigen. Sequenced material: naive CD4+ T cells from blood. These receptors all stem from a man aged 25 to 45 with type 1 diabetes.

V gene TRBV30 combines with J gene TRBJ1-1; 10 bases are shared with TRBD1. V lost 7 bases, J lost 6 bases, and 8 bases stayed unmatched. From germline, CDR1 is GTSNPN and CDR2 SVGIG (reference sequence). CDR3 length equals 13 residues. The CDR3 DNA is TGTGCCTTACCGGACAGGGGGAGGGCTGAAGCTTTCTTT. Protein: CALPDRGRAEAFF.

This clone was found once. This rearrangement joins TRBV28 to TRBJ2-3, with unresolved D. CDR1 and CDR2 from the germline V gene are MDHEN and SYDVKM. There are 12 residues in the CDR3. V lost 5 bases to trimming and J lost 12 bases, with 15 bases between them. The CDR3 reads CASSPGGTAQYF. Here the CDR3 DNA reads TGTGCCAGCAGTCCCGGTGGCACAGCACAGTATTTT.

The chain recombines TRBV19 with TRBJ1-5, with D possibly matching TRBD1 (5 bases). The CDR3 is made up of 15 amino acids. V shed 3 bases and J shed 0 bases, with 9 bases lying between them. Germline CDR1 and CDR2: LNHDA and SQIVND (reference sequence). Here the CDR3 DNA reads TGTGCCAGTAGTATGGTGGGACCTAGCAATCAGCCCCAGCATTTT. Translated: CASSMVGPSNQPQHF.

A word on this clone: Other DNA variants within this sample encode the same CDR3. The genes are TRBV28 and TRBJ2-3; D could derive from TRBD1 or TRBD2 (5 bases each). CDR3 length: 12 amino acids. From germline, CDR1 is MDHEN and CDR2 SYDVKM. V was cut by 5 bases and J by 2 bases, with 5 bases left in between. The CDR3 DNA follows: TGTGCCAGCAGTGGGACCACAGATACGCAGTATTTT. This encodes CASSGTTDTQYF.

The sample holds a few counts of this clone. The rearrangement uses TRBV7-9 and TRBJ2-2, with D unresolved. CDR3 length: 14 residues. Trimming left V 8 bases short and J 3 bases short, with 13 bases between. Germline V gene lookup returns CDR1 SEHNR and CDR2 FQNEAQ (reference sequence). The CDR3 DNA reads as TGTGCCAGCTTGCCGGTTGGCGACACCGGGGAGCTGTTTTTT. It encodes CASLPVGDTGELFF.

The V and J genes are TRBV4-1 and TRBJ2-7; D is perhaps TRBD2 (6 bases). The V end was cut by 1 base, the J end by 0 bases, with 13 bases between. The V gene's germline CDR1 is MGHRA and CDR2 YSYEKL. The CDR3 is 16 residues long. CDR3 sequence: CASSQGRERGSYEQYF. Written as DNA, the CDR3 is TGCGCCAGCAGCCAAGGGAGGGAAAGGGGCTCCTACGAGCAGTACTTC.

This sequence joins TRBV5-1 and TRBJ2-3; tentatively, D is TRBD2 (5 bases). The V end lost 2 bases, the J end lost 4 bases, and 14 bases lay between the germline ends. Per the germline V gene, CDR1 is SGHRS and CDR2 is YFSETQ. The CDR3 consists of 15 residues. CDR3 amino acids: CASSLLDALSDTQYF. The CDR3 bases are TGCGCCAGCAGCTTACTAGACGCCCTCTCAGATACGCAGTATTTT.

This clone showed up just once. CDR3 DNA: TGTGCCAGCAGTTATGACGGGAACACTGAAGCTTTCTTT. It is translated as CASSYDGNTEAFF. V gene TRBV6-6 combines with J gene TRBJ1-1, with D unclear. This CDR3 has 13 amino acids. V was shortened by 3 bases and J by 1 base, with 6 bases between the two germline ends. CDR1 MNHNY and CDR2 SVGAGI come from the germline V gene (reference sequence).

The V gene is TRBV6-5, the J gene TRBJ2-2, with D unresolved. Per germline, CDR1 MNHEY and CDR2 SVGAGI. Trimming took off 4 bases at V and 0 bases at J, with 9 bases between the two ends. The CDR3 loop spans 15 amino acids. The CDR3 loop reads CASSWTPANTGELFF. Written as DNA, the CDR3 is TGTGCCAGCAGTTGGACCCCAGCGAACACCGGGGAGCTGTTTTTT.

V gene TRBV29-1 combines with J gene TRBJ2-3; D may be TRBD1 (5 bases). Per the germline V gene, CDR1 is SQVTM and CDR2 is ANQGSEA. This CDR3 region has 17 residues. The CDR3 bases are TGCAGGGGTGGACACCATCAGCACAGATACGCAAGAGATACGCAGTATTTT. Its translation is CRGGHHQHRYARDTQYF.

V usage is TRBV15 and J usage is TRBJ2-3; the D gene is possibly TRBD2 (7 bases). Germline-derived CDR1 and CDR2 are LNHNV and YYDKDF (reference sequence). The V end was cut by 5 bases, the J end by 0 bases, with 15 bases between. The CDR3 is made up of 16 amino acids. CDR3 sequence: CATSGLAGASTDTQYF. The DNA of the CDR3 is TGTGCCACCAGCGGTCTTGCGGGGGCAAGCACAGATACGCAGTATTTT. Full variable domain (missing parts from reference TRBV15 and TRBJ2-3): DAMVIQNPRYQVTQFGKPVTLSCSQTLNHNVMYWYQQKSSQAPKLLFHYYDKDFNNEADTPDNFQSRRPNTSFCFLDIRSPGLGDTAMYLCATSGLAGASTDTQYFGPGTRLTVL.

The V call is TRBV29-1, the J call TRBJ2-3; D is undetermined. CDR1 and CDR2 (germline): SQVTM, ANQGSEA. Trimming stripped 2 bases from V and 4 bases from J, with 10 bases between. This CDR3 is 13 amino acids long. The CDR3, as DNA: TGCAGCGTTGAAATCCGGCGCCCAGATACGCAGTATTTT. This codes for CSVEIRRPDTQYF.

The sample holds one count of this clone. The chain links TRBV10-3 to TRBJ2-5; tentatively, D is TRBD1 or TRBD2 (5 bases each). Germline V CDR1 and CDR2: ENHRY, SYGVKD. Trimming left V 6 bases short and J 3 bases short, with 5 bases between. The CDR3 contains 11 residues. CDR3 in amino acids: CAIRGEETQYF. In DNA, the CDR3 is TGTGCCATCAGGGGGGAAGAGACCCAGTACTTC.

The chain employs TRBV7-8 and TRBJ2-3, with D unclear. There are 13 residues in the CDR3. The ends were cut back, 4 bases at V and 1 base at J, with 6 bases in the middle. CDR1 is SGHVS, CDR2 FQNEAQ, per germline. As DNA, the CDR3 is TGTGCCAGCAGCTGGGGTGGCACAGATACGCAGTATTTT. It yields the protein CASSWGGTDTQYF. The complete variable domain, with remaining parts taken from reference TRBV7-8 and TRBJ2-3, reads GAGVSQSPRYKVAKRGQDVALRCDPISGHVSLFWYQQALGQGPEFLTYFQNEAQLDKSGLPSDRFFAERPEGSVSTLKIQRTQQEDSAVYLCASSWGGTDTQYFGPGTRLTVL.

As regards this clone: Other DNA sequences from this sample encode an identical CDR3 as well. The rearrangement joins TRBV29-1 to TRBJ2-3; 13 bases match TRBD2. With 4 bases clipped from V and 0 bases from J, the junction kept 1 base outside the gene matches. Germline-derived CDR1 and CDR2 are SQVTM and ANQGSEA. The CDR3 extends over 15 amino acids. This CDR3 reads CSVALAGGSTDTQYF. CDR3 bases: TGCAGCGTTGCACTAGCGGGGGGGAGCACAGATACGCAGTATTTT.

This clone was counted between two and nine times. The CDR3 is CASSQGQDSYEQYF. The CDR3, as DNA: TGTGCCAGCAGCCAAGGACAGGACTCCTACGAGCAGTACTTC. The chain couples TRBV7-2 to TRBJ2-7; 7 bases line up with TRBD1. The CDR3 extends over 14 amino acids. Losses at the gene ends were 5 bases for V and 0 bases for J; bases not matched to a gene: 4. Germline CDR1 reads SGHTA; CDR2 reads FQGNSA.

This clone was observed a handful of times. The chain joins TRBV29-1 to TRBJ2-7; 9 nucleotides agree with TRBD2. The J segment lost 5 bases and the V segment lost 4 bases, leaving 12 bases of the junction unmatched. CDR3 length: 15 residues. Germline V gene sequence: CDR1 SQVTM, CDR2 ANQGSEA. This CDR3 reads CSVAMRGRGGDEQYF. As DNA, the CDR3 is TGCAGCGTTGCGATGCGAGGGCGGGGGGGCGACGAGCAGTACTTC.

The chain carries TRBV7-2 and TRBJ2-5; D not resolved. Trimming shortened V by 3 bases and J by 1 base, and 12 bases separated the two germline ends. CDR1 is SGHTA, CDR2 FQGNSA, per germline. The CDR3 loop spans 15 amino acids. CDR3 protein: CASSLYSTAQETQYF. CDR3 coding DNA: TGTGCCAGCAGCTTGTACTCCACGGCCCAAGAGACCCAGTACTTC.

The chain recombines TRBV19 with TRBJ2-5, with D uncertain. CDR3 length: 15 amino acids. Trimming left V 1 base short and J 2 bases short, with 11 bases between. Germline V gene lookup returns CDR1 LNHDA and CDR2 SQIVND (reference sequence). CDR3 protein: CASSIVGYSQETQYF. Written as DNA, the CDR3 is TGTGCCAGTAGTATAGTAGGGTACAGTCAAGAGACCCAGTACTTC.

The CDR3 region is CASEDTGGQPQHF. For the CDR3, the DNA is TGTGCCAGCGAAGATACAGGGGGACAGCCCCAGCATTTT. The V gene is TRBV6-1, the J gene TRBJ1-5; 8 nucleotides match TRBD1. The CDR3 is 13 amino acids. Germline CDR1 is MNHNS and CDR2 is SASEGT. The trim removed 8 bases at V and 7 bases at J, leaving 7 bases unmatched.

The chain couples TRBV13 to TRBJ2-3, with D perhaps TRBD1 (5 bases). V was cut by 5 bases and J by 4 bases, with 10 bases left in between. The CDR3 runs 13 residues. The germline gives CDR1 PRHDT, CDR2 FYEKMQ (reference sequence). Here the CDR3 DNA reads TGTGCCAGCAGCCATAGCAGGGCAGATACGCAGTATTTT. It translates to CASSHSRADTQYF.

The V and J genes are TRBV7-2 and TRBJ2-2; D uncertain. Germline CDR1 SGHTA, CDR2 FQGNSA. The CDR3 runs to 13 residues. Trimming shortened V by 6 bases and J by 6 bases, and 11 bases separated the two germline ends. CDR3 coding DNA: TGTGCCAGCAGTCAGCTTATCCCCGGGGAGCTGTTTTTT. Translating it yields CASSQLIPGELFF.